This T cell receptor beta chain derives from a study of T cell responses to AZD1222 COVID-19 vaccine. Background on the study: Some second doses came at about 4 weeks and others at about 12 weeks; these were pooled.

Method: immunoSEQ multiplex PCR; TCRdb's copy keeps in-frame clones and lacks some. The repertoire holds about 110,000 clones, with around 87% as singletons. Study-wide points: Unmutated variant regions are reportedly targeted by nearly half of spike-specific TCRs. Baseline testing showed seropositivity in only a handful of AZD1222 recipients. After the peak T cell response, and only then, were repertoires sampled.

The germline V gene has CDR1 LGHNT and CDR2 FRNRAP. The CDR3 runs 13 residues. Between the trimmed V and J ends, which lost 6 bases and 0 bases, there was a span of 9 bases. Note on this clone: No antigen is known for it.

The sample here was peripheral blood, taken on day 0 of AZD1222 vaccination. This clonotype was obtained from an adult in good health. The chain uses TRBV12-5 and TRBJ2-7; D may be TRBD1 or TRBD2 (5 bases each). DNA for the CDR3: TGTGCTAGTGGACTAGGACACTCCTACGAGCAGTACTTC. Translated: CASGLGHSYEQYF.